There are a few counts of the clone carrying this T cell receptor beta chain. Its antigen remains unidentified. Using a J-beta primer mix together with a sample-barcoded 5' primer, a second PCR was run for about 6 to 11 cycles. TCRdb called the 5' RACE reads again in MiXCR, with one record for every CDR3 protein. The data hold just over 1 million distinct CDR3 sequences, with under 45% observed a single time. This sample is drawn from a study of blood T cells in healthy people across ages. J gave up 4 bases and V 2 bases, and 3 bases lay outside the gene matches. Germline V gene lookup returns CDR1 SEHNR and CDR2 FQNEAQ (reference sequence). This CDR3 comprises 14 residues. Points from the study as a whole: Researchers deemed the diversity estimates from one million T cells underestimates.

The chain combines TRBV7-9 with TRBJ2-5; TRBD1 matches 8 bases. The clonotype originates from an older woman in good health. Specimen: blood. The CDR3 sequence is CASSLKDRVETQYF. The DNA for the CDR3 is TGTGCCAGCAGCTTAAAGGACAGGGTAGAGACCCAGTACTTC. Complete variable domain (other parts from reference TRBV7-9 and TRBJ2-5): DTGVSQNPRHKITKRGQNVTFRCDPISEHNRLYWYRQTLGQGPEFLTYFQNEAQLEKSRLLSDRFSAERPKGSFSTLEIQRTEQGDSAMYLCASSLKDRVETQYFGPGTRLLVL.